These 15 T cell receptor beta chains share one sample of origin, sequenced in a study of T cell responses to AZD1222 COVID-19 vaccine. TCRdb's table, derived via immunoSEQ multiplex PCR, lists solely in-frame clones and lacks some. The sample lists 120,000 or so clones; over 75% were seen once. The sample in question was peripheral blood, obtained on day 0 of AZD1222 vaccination. The receptors derive from an adult in good health.

V usage is TRBV11-1 and J usage is TRBJ2-1; D not certain. With 0 bases removed from V and 8 bases from J, the gap between germline ends came to 5 bases. Germline V gene lookup returns CDR1 SGHAT and CDR2 FQDESV (reference sequence). The CDR3 runs to 12 residues. The CDR3 sequence: CASSLARYEQFF. The CDR3 DNA reads TGTGCCAGCAGCTTAGCGAGGTATGAGCAGTTCTTC. The entire variable domain, with the rest obtained from reference TRBV11-1 and TRBJ2-1, is as follows: EAEVAQSPRYKITEKSQAVAFWCDPISGHATLYWYRQILGQGPELLVQFQDESVVDDSQLPKDRFSAERLKGVDSTLKIQPAELGDSAMYLCASSLARYEQFFGPGTRLTVL.

V gene TRBV28 combines with J gene TRBJ2-7; TRBD1 might be the D (5 bases). Germline CDR1 reads MDHEN; CDR2 reads SYDVKM. The CDR3 loop spans 12 amino acids. V dropped 5 bases and J dropped 4 bases, with 9 bases sitting between them. CDR3 nucleotides: TGTGCCAGCAGTGTAAAGGGGTACGAGCAGTACTTC. It specifies CASSVKGYEQYF.

V usage is TRBV11-2 and J usage is TRBJ1-2; 7 bases align to TRBD1. There are 14 residues in the CDR3. V was pared by 5 bases and J by 4 bases, with 7 bases of the junction left unmatched. Looked up from germline, CDR1 is SGHAT and CDR2 is FQNNGV. CDR3 in amino acids: CASSQTRGAYGYTF. CDR3 coding DNA: TGTGCCAGCAGCCAAACCAGGGGGGCCTATGGCTACACCTTC.

The rearrangement uses TRBV7-8 and TRBJ1-1; D possibly corresponds to TRBD1 (6 bases). Germline V gene sequence: CDR1 SGHVS, CDR2 FQNEAQ. The CDR3 loop spans 13 amino acids. Trimming removed 4 bases from V and 1 base from J, with 7 bases in between. The CDR3 loop is CASSWTENTEAFF. The CDR3 DNA reads as TGTGCCAGCAGCTGGACAGAGAACACTGAAGCTTTCTTT.

The rearrangement uses TRBV25-1 and TRBJ2-1; 11 nucleotides agree with TRBD2. The V segment lost 7 bases and the J segment 7 bases; nucleotides outside the gene matches: 12. This CDR3 is built from 16 residues. CDR1 is MGHDK, CDR2 SYGVNS, per germline. CDR3 sequence reads: CASIPPSSGRGNEQFF. In DNA form, the CDR3 reads TGTGCCAGCATACCACCTAGTAGCGGGAGGGGAAATGAGCAGTTCTTC.

This chain connects TRBV2 to TRBJ2-5; D gene uncertain. CDR3 size: 14 residues. V lost 6 bases to trimming and J lost 2 bases, with 13 bases between them. From germline, CDR1 is SNHLY and CDR2 FYNNEI. The CDR3 nucleotides are TGTGCCAGCAGACCCCGTTTTCTGCAAGAGACCCAGTACTTC. Its translation: CASRPRFLQETQYF. The full variable domain, rest sourced from reference TRBV2 and TRBJ2-5, is EPEVTQTPSHQVTQMGQEVILRCVPISNHLYFYWYRQILGQKVEFLVSFYNNEISEKSEIFDDQFSVERPDGSNFTLKIRSTKLEDSAMYFCASRPRFLQETQYFGPGTRLLVL.

The sample holds a few counts of this clone. The chain is built from TRBV7-9 and TRBJ1-2; TRBD1 is a possible D gene (6 bases). V shed 3 bases and J shed 6 bases, with 14 bases lying between them. The CDR3 has 14 residues. CDR1 SEHNR and CDR2 FQNEAQ come from the germline V gene (reference sequence). The CDR3 sequence is CASSFVQGSDGYTF. The CDR3 coding sequence is TGTGCCAGCAGCTTTGTTCAGGGGTCGGATGGCTACACCTTC.

This clone was seen just once. The chain has TRBV6-1 and TRBJ1-1; D ambiguous. The CDR3 length is 14 residues. The germline V gene encodes CDR1 MNHNS and CDR2 SASEGT. The V end lost 2 bases, the J end lost 0 bases, and 7 bases lay between the germline ends. CDR3 region: CASSEYPMNTEAFF. In nucleotides, the CDR3 is TGTGCCAGCAGTGAATACCCGATGAACACTGAAGCTTTCTTT.

The rearrangement uses TRBV9 and TRBJ1-6; the D is unclear. Germline CDR1 SGDLS, CDR2 YYNGEE. The CDR3 is made up of 14 amino acids. V lost 4 bases to trimming and J lost 7 bases, with 12 bases between them. The CDR3 reads CASSPRPQNSPLHF. The CDR3 DNA follows: TGTGCCAGCAGCCCGCGGCCCCAAAATTCACCCCTCCACTTT.

The sample holds one count of this clone. This sequence joins TRBV24-1 and TRBJ2-2; 13 nucleotides line up with TRBD2. Germline V lookup: CDR1 KGHDR, CDR2 SFDVKD. After removal of 9 bases from V and 2 bases from J, the junction contained 5 bases not matched to a gene. The CDR3 has 16 amino acids. The CDR3 nucleotides are TGTGCCACCGGGACTAGCGGGAACTTAAACACCGGGGAGCTGTTTTTT. Its protein product is CATGTSGNLNTGELFF.

The chain links TRBV9 to TRBJ2-7; D remains unclear. V was clipped by 2 bases and J by 2 bases, with 14 bases between them. The CDR3 is 15 residues long. Germline CDR1 and CDR2: SGDLS and YYNGEE. The CDR3 here is CASSVTASGAYEQYF. For the CDR3, the DNA is TGTGCCAGCAGCGTCACCGCCTCTGGAGCCTACGAGCAGTACTTC.

The chain links TRBV7-9 to TRBJ2-1; TRBD2 matches at 7 bases. The CDR3 has 15 amino acids. The germline V gene encodes CDR1 SEHNR and CDR2 FQNEAQ (reference sequence). V lost 7 bases to trimming and J lost 0 bases; unmatched junction nucleotides: 6. CDR3 nucleotide sequence: TGTGCCAGCACTCCCCGGGAGGACTCCTACAATGAGCAGTTCTTC. Translating gives CASTPREDSYNEQFF.

The chain carries TRBV29-1 and TRBJ2-6, with TRBD2 matching over 15 bases. The CDR3 spans 18 residues. V lost 6 bases and J lost 1; bases outside the gene matches: 7. Germline lookup yields CDR1 SQVTM and CDR2 ANQGSEA. CDR3 in amino acids: CSVATGLAGGSGANVLTF. The CDR3 nucleotides read TGCAGCGTCGCTACTGGACTAGCGGGAGGGTCTGGGGCCAACGTCCTGACTTTC.

V and J are TRBV2 and TRBJ2-3, with 12 positions matching TRBD2. The trim removed 9 bases at V and 0 bases at J, leaving 13 bases unmatched. This CDR3 comprises 18 residues. CDR1 SNHLY and CDR2 FYNNEI come from the germline V gene. The CDR3 nucleotides are TGTGCCAGTAAAAGGGGACTAGCGGGTGAACCTAGCACAGATACGCAGTATTTT. This gives the protein CASKRGLAGEPSTDTQYF.

This clone showed up just once. This chain uses TRBV4-3 with TRBJ2-1; unclear D gene. The V end lost 0 bases, the J end lost 4 bases, and 4 bases lay between the germline ends. Germline CDR1 and CDR2: LGHNA and YSLEER. The CDR3 runs 13 residues. The CDR3 DNA reads TGCGCCAGCAGCCAAGAAGGTTACAATGAGCAGTTCTTC. Its translation: CASSQEGYNEQFF.